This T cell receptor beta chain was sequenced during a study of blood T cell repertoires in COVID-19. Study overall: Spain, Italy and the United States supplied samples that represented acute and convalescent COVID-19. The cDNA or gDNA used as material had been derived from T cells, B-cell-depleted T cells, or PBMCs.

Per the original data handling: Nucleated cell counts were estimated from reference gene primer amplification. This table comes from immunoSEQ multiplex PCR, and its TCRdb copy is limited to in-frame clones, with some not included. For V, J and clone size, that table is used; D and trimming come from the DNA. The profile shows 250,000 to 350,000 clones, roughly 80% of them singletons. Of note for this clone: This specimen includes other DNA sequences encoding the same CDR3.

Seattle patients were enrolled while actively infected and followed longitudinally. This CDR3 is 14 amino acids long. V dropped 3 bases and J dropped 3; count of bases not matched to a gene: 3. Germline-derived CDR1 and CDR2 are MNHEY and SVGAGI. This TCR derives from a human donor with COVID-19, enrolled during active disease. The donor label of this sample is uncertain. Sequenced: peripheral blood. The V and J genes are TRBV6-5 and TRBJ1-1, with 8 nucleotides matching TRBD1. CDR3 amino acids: CASSYTTGDTEAFF. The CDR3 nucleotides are TGTGCCAGCAGTTATACGACAGGGGACACTGAAGCTTTCTTT.